Here is one TCR beta chain with its context. Its cognate antigen is unknown. These data come from a study of cytomegalovirus exposure and HLA in healthy donors. Both 60 Vbeta primers and 13 Jbeta primers went into the PCR. Only in-frame clones appear in the TCRdb table, and some are missing; sequencing was by immunoSEQ multiplex PCR. Of roughly 84,000 clones in the sample, 78% are singletons; the top ten hold 4.5% to 7%. Broader study findings: Later analysis showed most CMV-associated TCR beta chains appearing HLA-restricted.

The TCR was taken from a male donor in good health and CMV-seropositive. The sequenced material came from PBMCs.

The CDR3 protein is CSARGQGYNEQFF. For the CDR3, the DNA is TGCAGCGCCAGGGGACAGGGATACAATGAGCAGTTCTTC. This chain connects TRBV29-1 to TRBJ2-1; 9 bases line up with TRBD1. From germline, CDR1 is SQVTM and CDR2 ANQGSEA. With V trimmed by 7 bases and J by 4 bases, 5 bases remained unmatched. The CDR3 extends over 13 amino acids.